Presented here are 11 T cell receptor beta chains from one specimen sequenced in a study of shared clonotypes between healthy human individuals. Naive CD8 cells, CD45RO-negative and positively selected for CCR7, excluded terminally differentiated effector memory CD45RA+ cells. TCRdb's copy holds only in-frame clones and misses some; the assay was immunoSEQ multiplex PCR. The sample carries nearly 2 million clones, 85% to 95% recorded once. The material sequenced was naive CD8+ T cells sorted from blood. The receptors stem from a young man in good health.

Note on this clone: The sample holds other DNA sequences that translate to the same CDR3. The chain couples TRBV4-1 to TRBJ2-7, with 10 bases identical to TRBD1. J was trimmed by 3 bases and V by 3 bases; bases with no gene match: 2. This CDR3 comprises 14 residues. Germline CDR1 reads MGHRA; CDR2 reads YSYEKL. The CDR3: CASSQTGGRYEQYF. CDR3 DNA sequence: TGCGCCAGCAGCCAGACAGGGGGCCGCTACGAGCAGTACTTC.

The CDR3 reads CASSLGWDELRNEQFF. In DNA, the CDR3 is TGTGCCAGCAGCTTAGGCTGGGATGAGCTAAGGAATGAGCAGTTCTTC. V and J are TRBV13 and TRBJ2-1; D is undetermined. This CDR3 is built from 16 residues. The ends were cut back, 0 bases at V and 7 bases at J, with 16 bases in the middle. The germline CDR1 and CDR2 sequences are PRHDT and FYEKMQ (reference sequence).

This chain uses TRBV27 with TRBJ1-6; D call uncertain. The CDR3 is 14 amino acids. Germline values: CDR1 MNHEY, CDR2 SMNVEV (reference sequence). The V and J ends lost 4 bases and 4 bases respectively, with 8 bases between them. CDR3 amino acids: CASSSDGYNSPLHF. DNA of the CDR3: TGTGCCAGCAGTTCCGACGGATATAATTCACCCCTCCACTTT.

The genes are TRBV28 and TRBJ1-3; D is ambiguous. CDR3 length equals 15 residues. CDR1 is MDHEN and CDR2 is SYDVKM in the germline V gene. The V end was cut by 6 bases, the J end by 0 bases, with 12 bases between. As DNA, the CDR3 is TGTGCCAGCAGCTCTGGGGAAAGCTCTGGAAACACCATATATTTT. Its protein is CASSSGESSGNTIYF.

In the case of this clone: This CDR3 is also generated by other DNA sequences in the sample. V usage is TRBV7-6 and J usage is TRBJ2-7; 8 bases agree with TRBD2. V dropped 4 bases and J dropped 2; count of bases not matched to a gene: 7. The CDR3 spans 15 residues. Looked up from germline, CDR1 is SGHVS and CDR2 is FNYEAQ. The CDR3 region has the DNA TGTGCCAGCAGCTCTGGACTAGCCGGAACCTACGAGCAGTACTTC. It encodes CASSSGLAGTYEQYF.

The chain is built from TRBV7-2 and TRBJ1-1; D remains ambiguous. This CDR3 has 12 residues. The V and J ends lost 5 bases and 7 bases respectively, with 11 bases between them. CDR1 is SGHTA and CDR2 is FQGNSA in the germline V gene. CDR3 coding DNA: TGTGCCAGCAGCCTCGGGTCGGGTGAAGCTTTCTTT. It encodes CASSLGSGEAFF.

The rearrangement links TRBV5-6 to TRBJ2-3; possible D gene TRBD1, 6 bases. This CDR3 is 13 amino acids long. Germline loops: CDR1 SGHDT, CDR2 YYEEEE. Trimming removed 3 bases at V and 4 bases at J, with 9 bases between. The CDR3 region has the DNA TGTGCCAGCAGCTCCAGGGGCCCAGATACGCAGTATTTT. This translates into CASSSRGPDTQYF.

A remark on this clone: This CDR3 is also generated by other DNA sequences in the sample. This chain uses TRBV20-1 with TRBJ2-3, with D unresolved. The CDR3 sequence is 11 residues long. Germline loops: CDR1 DFQATT, CDR2 SNEGSKA (reference sequence). Trimming took off 1 base at V and 4 bases at J, with 3 bases between the two ends. DNA for the CDR3: TGCAGTGCTAGAGCCCCAGATACGCAGTATTTT. This encodes CSARAPDTQYF.

The V and J genes are TRBV19 and TRBJ2-2; TRBD2 matches at 11 bases. J gave up 4 bases and V 3 bases, and 4 bases lay outside the gene matches. CDR1 is LNHDA and CDR2 is SQIVND in the germline V gene (reference sequence). There are 16 residues in the CDR3. The CDR3 DNA reads as TGTGCCAGTAGTATTCGACTAGCGGGACCCACCGGGGAGCTGTTTTTT. This translates into CASSIRLAGPTGELFF. The entire variable domain, with the rest obtained from reference TRBV19 and TRBJ2-2, is as follows: DGGITQSPKYLFRKEGQNVTLSCEQNLNHDAMYWYRQDPGQGLRLIYYSQIVNDFQKGDIAEGYSVSREKKESFPLTVTSAQKNPTAFYLCASSIRLAGPTGELFFGEGSRLTVL.

This chain links TRBV30 with TRBJ1-5; D is perhaps TRBD1 (5 bases). Trimming cost V 0 bases and J 8 bases, with 11 bases left between them. The CDR3 is 13 amino acids. From germline, CDR1 is GTSNPN and CDR2 SVGIG (reference sequence). CDR3 nucleotides: TGTGCCTGGAGTGTACAGGCCGAGGAGCCCCAGCATTTT. It yields the protein CAWSVQAEEPQHF.

The chain carries TRBV5-6 and TRBJ2-7; 9 positions match TRBD1. Germline CDR1 is SGHDT and CDR2 is YYEEEE. The junction had 14 bases not matched to a gene; V was cut back by 4 bases and J by 6 bases. The CDR3 length is 16 residues. CDR3 amino acids: CASSPLTGTGFGEQYF. The CDR3 coding sequence is TGTGCCAGCAGCCCACTAACCGGGACAGGGTTTGGCGAGCAGTACTTC.